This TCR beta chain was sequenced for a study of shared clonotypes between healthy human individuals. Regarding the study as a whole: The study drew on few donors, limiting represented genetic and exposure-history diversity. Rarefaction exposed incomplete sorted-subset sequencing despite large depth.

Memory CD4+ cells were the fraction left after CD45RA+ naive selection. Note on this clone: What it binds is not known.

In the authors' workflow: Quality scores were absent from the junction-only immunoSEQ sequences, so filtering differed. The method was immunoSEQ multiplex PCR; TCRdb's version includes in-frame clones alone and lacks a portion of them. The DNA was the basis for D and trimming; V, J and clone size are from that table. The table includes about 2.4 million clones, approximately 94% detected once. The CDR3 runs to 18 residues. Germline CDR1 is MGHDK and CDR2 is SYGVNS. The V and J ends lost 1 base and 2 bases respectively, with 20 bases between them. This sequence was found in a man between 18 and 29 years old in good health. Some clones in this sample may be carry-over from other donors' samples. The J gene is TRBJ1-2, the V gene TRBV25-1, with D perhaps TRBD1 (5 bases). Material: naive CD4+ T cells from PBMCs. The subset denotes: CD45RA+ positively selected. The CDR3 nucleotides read TGTGCCAGCAGTGAATCCGGTAAGCGGGACGGCCCCAACTATGGCTACACCTTC. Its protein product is CASSESGKRDGPNYGYTF.